Listed below are T cell receptor beta chains from one sample, sequenced in a study of blood T cells in healthy people across ages. TCRdb reprocessed the 5' RACE reads via MiXCR and lists one record per CDR3 protein. This sample has over 1,300,000 distinct CDR3 sequences, with approximately 63% found just once. The sample was blood. These receptors originate from a man aged 18 to 29 in good health. Each CDR3 is given with its conserved first and last residue. The D gene is left open where the match is weak. Clone size, where shown, is once, few, many, or a class for clones that have expanded.

j_gene: TRBJ2-5
d_gene: .
v_gene: TRBV6-2/TRBV6-3
abundance: .
CDR3aa: CASSYSDRSGETQYF
CDR3nt: TGTGCCAGCAGTTACTCCGACAGGTCTGGGGAGACCCAGTACTTC

j_gene: TRBJ1-2
d_gene: .
v_gene: TRBV5-1
abundance: many
CDR3aa: CASSLSGYGYTF
CDR3nt: TGTGCCAGCAGCTTATCAGGCTATGGCTACACCTTC

j_gene: TRBJ1-2
d_gene: .
v_gene: TRBV6-1
abundance: few
CDR3aa: CASSEWGFYYGYTF
CDR3nt: TGTGCCAGCAGTGAATGGGGATTTTACTATGGCTACACCTTC

j_gene: TRBJ2-5
d_gene: .
v_gene: TRBV25-1
abundance: few
CDR3aa: CASSDPGPIQETQYF
CDR3nt: TGTGCCAGCAGTGACCCAGGACCGATCCAAGAGACCCAGTACTTC

j_gene: TRBJ1-1
d_gene: .
v_gene: TRBV7-9
abundance: .
CDR3aa: CASSSAGGMNTEAFF
CDR3nt: TGTGCCAGCAGCTCCGCGGGGGGGATGAACACTGAAGCTTTCTTT

j_gene: TRBJ2-7
d_gene: TRBD1
v_gene: TRBV4-1
abundance: .
CDR3aa: CASSQERTGYDEQYF
CDR3nt: TGCGCCAGCAGCCAAGAAAGGACAGGGTATGACGAGCAGTACTTC

j_gene: TRBJ2-5
d_gene: TRBD1
v_gene: TRBV3-1
abundance: once
CDR3aa: CASSQDFGTGAMKTQYF
CDR3nt: TGTGCCAGCAGCCAAGATTTCGGGACAGGGGCGATGAAGACCCAGTACTTC

j_gene: TRBJ1-4
d_gene: .
v_gene: TRBV6-5
abundance: .
CDR3aa: CASSYSDTHEKLFF
CDR3nt: TGTGCCAGCAGTTACAGTGACACTCATGAAAAACTGTTTTTT

j_gene: TRBJ2-5
d_gene: .
v_gene: TRBV6-1
abundance: .
CDR3aa: CASSYFGQPRETQYF
CDR3nt: TGTGCCAGCAGCTACTTCGGACAACCACGGGAGACCCAGTACTTC

j_gene: TRBJ2-7
d_gene: .
v_gene: TRBV6-2/TRBV6-3
abundance: few
CDR3aa: CASRNTQGIITYEQYF
CDR3nt: TGTGCCAGCAGAAACACCCAGGGAATAATCACCTACGAGCAGTACTTC

j_gene: TRBJ2-7
d_gene: .
v_gene: TRBV20-1
abundance: .
CDR3aa: CSEKGGGGFTYEQYF
CDR3nt: TGCAGTGAGAAGGGAGGAGGTGGTTTCACGTACGAGCAGTACTTC

j_gene: TRBJ2-2
d_gene: .
v_gene: TRBV4-3
abundance: .
CDR3aa: CASSRPSGNRVDTGELFF
CDR3nt: TGCGCCAGCAGCCGCCCCAGTGGGAACAGGGTGGACACCGGGGAGCTGTTTTTT

j_gene: TRBJ2-7
d_gene: TRBD1
v_gene: TRBV28
abundance: .
CDR3aa: CASSLTGQGRDEQYF
CDR3nt: TGTGCCAGCAGTTTAACCGGACAGGGGCGGGACGAGCAGTACTTC

j_gene: TRBJ2-7
d_gene: TRBD1
v_gene: TRBV5-1
abundance: few
CDR3aa: CASSLTTGDAPYEQYF
CDR3nt: TGCGCCAGCAGCTTGACCACAGGGGACGCCCCCTACGAGCAGTACTTC

j_gene: TRBJ2-1
d_gene: .
v_gene: TRBV29-1
abundance: once
CDR3aa: CGAGATTAYNEQFF
CDR3nt: TGCGGCGCTGGGGCTACCACCGCATACAATGAGCAGTTCTTC

j_gene: TRBJ2-5
d_gene: TRBD2
v_gene: TRBV4-1
abundance: .
CDR3aa: CASSQGLAGGETQYF
CDR3nt: TGTGCCAGCAGCCAAGGACTAGCGGGAGGGGAGACCCAGTACTTC

j_gene: TRBJ2-7
d_gene: TRBD1
v_gene: TRBV29-1
abundance: .
CDR3aa: CSVEGTGKGAYEQYF
CDR3nt: TGCAGCGTTGAAGGGACAGGGAAGGGGGCTTACGAGCAGTACTTC

j_gene: TRBJ2-3
d_gene: .
v_gene: TRBV2
abundance: .
CDR3aa: CASSDRVADTQYF
CDR3nt: TGTGCCAGCAGTGACAGGGTGGCAGATACGCAGTATTTT

j_gene: TRBJ2-3
d_gene: .
v_gene: TRBV4-3
abundance: few
CDR3aa: CASSQDMGTGTADTQYF
CDR3nt: TGCGCCAGCAGCCAAGATATGGGAACCGGCACAGCAGATACGCAGTATTTT